Below, 30 T cell receptor beta chains from the same sample are listed, as sequenced in a study of control samples from healthy donors and cancer patients. Sequencing was performed with immunoSEQ multiplex PCR; in TCRdb, only in-frame clones are kept and a portion is missing. This table holds roughly 170,000 clones, almost 90% found once. The sample was blood. The source of these receptors is a young woman in good health.

The V call is TRBV7-9, the J call TRBJ2-1; 8 nucleotides match TRBD1. Germline loops: CDR1 SEHNR, CDR2 FQNEAQ (reference sequence). With V trimmed by 1 base and J by 10 bases, 6 bases remained unmatched. The CDR3 is made up of 14 amino acids. DNA for the CDR3: TGTGCCAGCAGCTTAGGACAGGGGTCCTGGGAGCAGTTCTTC. Translation gives CASSLGQGSWEQFF. Full variable domain (missing parts from reference TRBV7-9 and TRBJ2-1): DTGVSQNPRHKITKRGQNVTFRCDPISEHNRLYWYRQTLGQGPEFLTYFQNEAQLEKSRLLSDRFSAERPKGSFSTLEIQRTEQGDSAMYLCASSLGQGSWEQFFGPGTRLTVL.

The rearrangement links TRBV10-3 to TRBJ1-3; D is possibly TRBD1 (6 bases). The CDR3 contains 15 residues. V shed 5 bases and J shed 0 bases, with 11 bases lying between them. Per germline, CDR1 ENHRY and CDR2 SYGVKD. The CDR3 sequence is CAISRQVLSGNTIYF. CDR3 nucleotides: TGTGCCATCAGTCGACAGGTCCTCTCTGGAAACACCATATATTTT.

V is TRBV10-3 and J is TRBJ1-2; unclear D gene. Trimming took off 1 base at V and 0 bases at J, with 6 bases between the two ends. The CDR3 spans 14 residues. Looked up from germline, CDR1 is ENHRY and CDR2 is SYGVKD. The CDR3 loop is CAISEYRSNYGYTF. The CDR3 bases are TGTGCCATCAGTGAGTACCGATCTAACTATGGCTACACCTTC.

This clone was observed once. The chain links TRBV27 to TRBJ1-6; D is ambiguous. The length of the CDR3 is 13 residues. Germline V lookup: CDR1 MNHEY, CDR2 SMNVEV (reference sequence). V was pared by 6 bases and J by 8 bases, with 11 bases between. CDR3 bases: TGTGCCAGCAGGCCCGAAAGGTATTCACCCCTCCACTTT. Its protein is CASRPERYSPLHF.

This clone has only one observation. The chain carries TRBV5-1 and TRBJ1-1; D remains ambiguous. Germline V gene lookup returns CDR1 SGHRS and CDR2 YFSETQ. The CDR3 contains 14 residues. V lost 4 bases, J lost 3 bases, and 13 bases lay in between. CDR3: CASSRPDGHTEAFF. As DNA, the CDR3 is TGCGCCAGCAGCCGACCGGACGGACACACTGAAGCTTTCTTT. The full variable domain, completed using reference TRBV5-1 and TRBJ1-1, is KAGVTQTPRYLIKTRGQQVTLSCSPISGHRSVSWYQQTPGQGLQFLFEYFSETQRNKGNFPGRFSGRQFSNSRSEMNVSTLELGDSALYLCASSRPDGHTEAFFGQGTRLTVV.

The CDR3: CASSQDSDYGYTF. CDR3 DNA sequence: TGCGCCAGCAGCCAGGACAGTGACTATGGCTACACCTTC. The chain joins TRBV5-1 to TRBJ1-2; perhaps TRBD1 as D (6 bases). This CDR3 has 13 amino acids. Trimming stripped 4 bases from V and 3 bases from J, with 10 bases between. Looked up from germline, CDR1 is SGHRS and CDR2 is YFSETQ.

The rearrangement joins TRBV7-9 to TRBJ1-2; perhaps TRBD1 as D (5 bases). Germline CDR1 and CDR2: SEHNR and FQNEAQ (reference sequence). Trimming took off 6 bases at V and 1 base at J, with 18 bases between the two ends. The CDR3 has 16 amino acids. CDR3 sequence reads: CASRGTSRMGNYGYTF. The DNA for the CDR3 is TGTGCCAGCAGAGGGACCTCACGAATGGGTAACTATGGCTACACCTTC.

The chain links TRBV10-3 to TRBJ2-3, with D maybe TRBD2 (7 bases). Trimming pared 9 bases from V and 1 base from J, leaving 14 bases between. Germline-derived CDR1 and CDR2 are ENHRY and SYGVKD. The CDR3 runs to 14 residues. The chain's CDR3 is CAMGAGVGTDTQYF. CDR3 nucleotide sequence: TGTGCCATGGGGGCGGGAGTTGGCACAGATACGCAGTATTTT.

The table lists this clone with a few counts. V is TRBV10-2 and J is TRBJ1-1; D may be TRBD1 (6 bases). The germline gives CDR1 WSHSY, CDR2 SAAADI. CDR3 size: 14 residues. Trimming cost V 5 bases and J 7 bases, with 17 bases left between them. The CDR3 protein is CASSRMGETGEAFF. DNA for the CDR3: TGCGCCAGCAGTCGGATGGGGGAGACAGGTGAAGCTTTCTTT.

This clone appeared a single time. V is TRBV7-2 and J is TRBJ2-1, with 9 bases identical to TRBD2. There are 17 residues in the CDR3. Germline assignment: CDR1 SGHTA and CDR2 FQGNSA. V was pared by 5 bases and J by 10 bases, with 18 bases of the junction left unmatched. The CDR3 here is CASSLRGTSRPGEEQFF. CDR3 nucleotides: TGTGCCAGCAGCCTAAGAGGGACTAGCCGCCCGGGGGAGGAGCAGTTCTTC.

The chain uses TRBV6-5 and TRBJ2-7; D not certain. The length of the CDR3 is 13 residues. Looked up from germline, CDR1 is MNHEY and CDR2 is SVGAGI. V was pared by 5 bases and J by 6 bases, with 14 bases between. CDR3: CASSTTAPGEQYV. The CDR3 coding sequence is TGTGCCAGCAGTACCACGGCGCCGGGCGAGCAGTACGTC.

V gene TRBV6-5 combines with J gene TRBJ2-7, with unresolved D. CDR1 and CDR2 from the germline V gene are MNHEY and SVGAGI. CDR3 size: 13 residues. Trimming shortened V by 3 bases and J by 0 bases, and 6 bases separated the two germline ends. The CDR3 is CASSYRSSYEQYF. CDR3 nucleotides: TGTGCCAGCAGTTATCGCAGCTCCTACGAGCAGTACTTC.

The V gene is TRBV10-1, the J gene TRBJ2-5; D is unclear. The CDR3 has 14 amino acids. V lost 3 bases and J 1 base, leaving 9 bases between the germline ends. The V gene's germline CDR1 is WNHNN and CDR2 SYGVQD (reference sequence). The CDR3 DNA is TGCGCCAGCAGTGACGCTAACCCCCAAGAGACCCAGTACTTC. It translates to CASSDANPQETQYF.

The V call is TRBV20-1, the J call TRBJ2-1, with no clear D. The CDR3 runs 11 residues. Germline V gives CDR1 DFQATT, CDR2 SNEGSKA (reference sequence). Trimming took 2 bases from V and 6 from J, leaving 5 bases between them. CDR3 nucleotides: TGCAGTGCTAGACGGGCCAATGAGCAGTTCTTC. Its protein is CSARRANEQFF.

The rearrangement links TRBV10-2 to TRBJ1-1; no clear D gene. This CDR3 region has 15 residues. Trimming took 0 bases from V and 4 from J, leaving 12 bases between them. In germline, CDR1 is WSHSY, CDR2 SAAADI. The CDR3 region is CASSESFGGPTEAFF. In DNA form, the CDR3 reads TGCGCCAGCAGTGAGTCTTTTGGAGGGCCCACTGAAGCTTTCTTT.

This clone was recorded a few times. This chain uses TRBV3-1 (or the pseudogene TRBV3-2) with TRBJ2-5; 7 nucleotides align to TRBD1. V was pared by 3 bases and J by 2 bases, with 9 bases of the junction left unmatched. This CDR3 has 16 residues. The germline V gene has CDR1 LGHDT and CDR2 YNNKEL (reference sequence). The CDR3 sequence: CASSHQDTGVQETQYF. CDR3 coding DNA: TGTGCCAGCAGCCACCAAGACACAGGGGTTCAAGAGACCCAGTACTTC.

This clone was counted between two and nine times. The rearrangement uses TRBV19 and TRBJ2-7; TRBD2 is a possible D gene (6 bases). V was cut by 3 bases and J by 3 bases, with 6 bases left in between. CDR1 and CDR2 from the germline V gene are LNHDA and SQIVND (reference sequence). The CDR3 runs 12 residues. The CDR3 DNA is TGTGCCAGTAGTATGGAGGGCTACGAGCAGTACTTC. Protein sequence: CASSMEGYEQYF. The whole variable domain, filled in from reference TRBV19 and TRBJ2-7, reads DGGITQSPKYLFRKEGQNVTLSCEQNLNHDAMYWYRQDPGQGLRLIYYSQIVNDFQKGDIAEGYSVSREKKESFPLTVTSAQKNPTAFYLCASSMEGYEQYFGPGTRLTVT.

The chain links TRBV20-1 to TRBJ2-1; D is uncertain. CDR1 DFQATT and CDR2 SNEGSKA come from the germline V gene (reference sequence). There are 11 residues in the CDR3. V was pared by 0 bases and J by 5 bases, with 2 bases between. CDR3 in amino acids: CSARDHNEQFF. The DNA for the CDR3 is TGCAGTGCTAGAGATCACAATGAGCAGTTCTTC.

The chain carries TRBV6-2 or TRBV6-3 and TRBJ2-7; possibly TRBD1 for D (6 bases). Germline V gene data show CDR1 as MNHEY and CDR2 as SVGEGT. The germline V and J ends were trimmed by 0 bases and 0 bases, with 9 bases remaining between them. The CDR3 is 15 residues long. The CDR3 bases are TGTGCCAGCAGTTACTCGAAGGACAGCTCCTACGAGCAGTACTTC. Protein product: CASSYSKDSSYEQYF.

This rearrangement joins TRBV6-1 to TRBJ1-5; D uncertain. From germline, CDR1 is MNHNS and CDR2 SASEGT. The CDR3 runs 19 residues. The V end was cut by 4 bases, the J end by 1 base, with 23 bases between. CDR3 in DNA: TGTGCCAGCAGTGCTTCAATTCCTTTACCCCGTAGGAGCAATCAGCCCCAGCATTTT. Translation: CASSASIPLPRRSNQPQHF.

The chain uses TRBV20-1 and TRBJ2-1, with TRBD1 matching over 7 bases. V lost 3 bases and J lost 5; bases outside the gene matches: 7. CDR3 length: 14 residues. Germline V gene sequence: CDR1 DFQATT, CDR2 SNEGSKA (reference sequence). The CDR3 sequence is CSASRGGQNNEQFF. The CDR3 nucleotides read TGCAGTGCTAGTCGAGGGGGCCAAAACAATGAGCAGTTCTTC.

This chain joins TRBV4-1 and TRBJ2-2; D is ambiguous. The CDR3 consists of 17 residues. Germline lookup yields CDR1 MGHRA and CDR2 YSYEKL. V was cut by 0 bases and J by 6 bases, with 17 bases left in between. In DNA, the CDR3 is TGCGCCAGCAGCCAAGAAAATTATGGACGGTCCGCCGGGGAGCTGTTTTTT. Its translation: CASSQENYGRSAGELFF.

V and J are TRBV5-1 and TRBJ1-4, with 7 positions matching TRBD1. With V trimmed by 4 bases and J by 5 bases, 5 bases remained unmatched. CDR1 and CDR2 (germline): SGHRS, YFSETQ. This CDR3 contains 14 residues. The CDR3: CASSSGGGNEKLFF. The CDR3 nucleotides are TGCGCCAGCAGCAGTGGAGGGGGCAATGAAAAACTGTTTTTT.

This clone was detected once. The chain joins TRBV29-1 to TRBJ2-3, with TRBD2 as a possible D gene (6 bases). Looked up from germline, CDR1 is SQVTM and CDR2 is ANQGSEA. Trimming took off 6 bases at V and 0 bases at J, with 13 bases between the two ends. The CDR3 spans 14 residues. The CDR3 region is CSVHRDSSTDTQYF. CDR3 nucleotides: TGCAGCGTACACCGGGACTCCAGCACAGATACGCAGTATTTT.

The chain links TRBV5-6 to TRBJ2-7; no clear D gene. Germline CDR1 is SGHDT and CDR2 is YYEEEE. The V end was cut by 0 bases, the J end by 5 bases, with 15 bases between. The CDR3 runs 15 residues. CDR3 sequence (DNA): TGTGCCAGCAGCTTGGGTGGCTGGAGCCGGAACGAGCAGTACTTC. It encodes CASSLGGWSRNEQYF. Complete variable domain (other parts from reference TRBV5-6 and TRBJ2-7): DAGVTQSPTHLIKTRGQQVTLRCSPKSGHDTVSWYQQALGQGPQFIFQYYEEEERQRGNFPDRFSGHQFPNYSSELNVNALLLGDSALYLCASSLGGWSRNEQYFGPGTRLTVT.

The chain carries TRBV5-4 and TRBJ2-3; 9 nucleotides agree with TRBD2. Germline assignment: CDR1 SGHNT and CDR2 YYREEE (reference sequence). The ends lost 2 bases at V and 4 bases at J; junction bases unmatched: 8. This CDR3 is built from 16 residues. This CDR3 is CASSLTRGGAADTQYF. For the CDR3, the DNA is TGTGCCAGCAGCTTAACGCGGGGGGGCGCGGCAGATACGCAGTATTTT.

The chain's CDR3 is CASSLVTAGGNEQFF. The CDR3 region has the DNA TGTGCCAGCAGCTTAGTCACGGCGGGGGGGAATGAGCAGTTCTTC. J is TRBJ2-1 and V is TRBV7-9, with 9 bases fitting TRBD2. Germline lookup yields CDR1 SEHNR and CDR2 FQNEAQ (reference sequence). This CDR3 contains 15 residues. The trim removed 1 base at V and 7 bases at J, leaving 5 bases unmatched.

This rearrangement joins TRBV24-1 to TRBJ2-5; 8 bases are a match to TRBD2. The CDR3 sequence is 16 residues long. From germline, CDR1 is KGHDR and CDR2 SFDVKD. V lost 3 bases to trimming and J lost 6 bases; unmatched junction nucleotides: 11. In DNA, the CDR3 is TGTGCCACCAGTGATCCACGGGGGGGCGAACTACAGACCCAGTACTTC. Its translation: CATSDPRGGELQTQYF.

This sequence joins TRBV5-1 and TRBJ2-2, with D tentatively TRBD2 (5 bases). The V and J ends lost 0 bases and 7 bases respectively, with 10 bases between them. Germline V gives CDR1 SGHRS, CDR2 YFSETQ. The CDR3 runs 14 residues. CDR3 DNA: TGCGCCAGCAGCTTGGCCGGGGATCGCGGGGAGCTGTTTTTT. Amino acid sequence: CASSLAGDRGELFF.

This chain uses TRBV27 with TRBJ1-2; TRBD1 matches 10 bases. In germline, CDR1 is MNHEY, CDR2 SMNVEV (reference sequence). The junction had 11 bases not matched to a gene; V was cut back by 5 bases and J by 8 bases. CDR3 length: 15 residues. The chain's CDR3 is CASSPRRQGAEGYTF. In DNA form, the CDR3 reads TGTGCCAGCAGTCCCAGACGACAGGGGGCGGAAGGCTACACCTTC.